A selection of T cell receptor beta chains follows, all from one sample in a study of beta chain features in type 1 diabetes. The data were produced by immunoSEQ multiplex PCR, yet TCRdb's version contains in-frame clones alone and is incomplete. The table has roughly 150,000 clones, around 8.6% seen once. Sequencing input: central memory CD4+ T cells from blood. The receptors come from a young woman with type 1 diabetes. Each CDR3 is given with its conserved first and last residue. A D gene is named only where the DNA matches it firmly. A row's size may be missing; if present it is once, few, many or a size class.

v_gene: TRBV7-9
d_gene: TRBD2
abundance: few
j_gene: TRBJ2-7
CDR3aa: CASSYPTSGITYEQYF
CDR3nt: TGTGCCAGCAGCTATCCTACTAGCGGGATCACCTACGAGCAGTACTTC

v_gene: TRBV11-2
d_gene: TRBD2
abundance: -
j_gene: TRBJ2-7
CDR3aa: CASSPLRDYSYEQYF
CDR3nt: TGTGCCAGCAGTCCGCTCCGGGACTACTCCTACGAGCAGTACTTC

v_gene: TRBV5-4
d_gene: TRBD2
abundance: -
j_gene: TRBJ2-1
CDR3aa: CASSLTSGSYNEQFF
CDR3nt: TGTGCCAGCAGCTTAACTAGCGGCTCCTACAATGAGCAGTTCTTC

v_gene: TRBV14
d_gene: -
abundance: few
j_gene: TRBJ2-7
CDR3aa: CASSPDWSEQYF
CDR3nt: TGTGCCAGCAGCCCCGACTGGTCCGAGCAGTACTTC

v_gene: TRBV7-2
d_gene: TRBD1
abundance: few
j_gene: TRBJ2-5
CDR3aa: CASSFQGTGLGETQYF
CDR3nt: TGTGCCAGCAGCTTTCAAGGGACAGGGCTTGGCGAGACCCAGTACTTC

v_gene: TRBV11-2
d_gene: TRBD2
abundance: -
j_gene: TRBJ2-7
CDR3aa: CASSITSGRAIFYEQYF
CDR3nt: TGTGCCAGCAGCATTACTAGCGGGAGGGCAATTTTTTACGAGCAGTACTTC

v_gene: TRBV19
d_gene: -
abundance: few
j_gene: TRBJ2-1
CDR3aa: CASSRMGQRAYNEQFF
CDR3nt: TGTGCCAGTAGTAGAATGGGTCAGCGGGCATACAATGAGCAGTTCTTC

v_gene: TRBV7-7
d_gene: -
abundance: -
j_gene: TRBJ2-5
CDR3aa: CASSLGQYQETQYF
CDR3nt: TGTGCCAGCAGCTTAGGACAGTACCAAGAGACCCAGTACTTC

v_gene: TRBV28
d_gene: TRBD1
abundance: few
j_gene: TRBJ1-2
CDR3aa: CASSRQGRDYGYTF
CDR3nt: TGTGCCAGCAGTCGACAGGGCAGGGACTATGGCTACACCTTC

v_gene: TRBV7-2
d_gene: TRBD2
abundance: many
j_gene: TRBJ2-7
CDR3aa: CASSTLAGGYEQYF
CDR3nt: TGTGCCAGCAGCACACTAGCGGGAGGCTACGAGCAGTACTTC

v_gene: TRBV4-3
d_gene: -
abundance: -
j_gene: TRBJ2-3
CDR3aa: CASSQGAVSSLLPQYF
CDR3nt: TGCGCCAGCAGCCAAGGAGCGGTATCATCCCTCTTACCGCAGTATTTT

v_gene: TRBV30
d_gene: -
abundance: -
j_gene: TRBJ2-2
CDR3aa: CAWSVQGSGELFF
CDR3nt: TGTGCCTGGAGTGTACAGGGATCCGGGGAGCTGTTTTTT

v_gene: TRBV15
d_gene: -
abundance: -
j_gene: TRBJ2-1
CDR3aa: CATSRDLPAGEQFF
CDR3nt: TGTGCCACCAGCAGAGATCTCCCTGCCGGGGAGCAGTTCTTC

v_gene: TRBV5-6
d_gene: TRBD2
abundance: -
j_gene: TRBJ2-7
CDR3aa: CASSLPAGGTYEQYF
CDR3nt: TGTGCCAGCAGCTTACCAGCGGGAGGCACCTACGAGCAGTACTTC

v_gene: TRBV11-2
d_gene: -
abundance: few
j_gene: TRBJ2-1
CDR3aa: CASSPRSGSSYNEQFF
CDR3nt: TGTGCCAGCAGCCCTCGCTCGGGTAGCTCCTACAATGAGCAGTTCTTC

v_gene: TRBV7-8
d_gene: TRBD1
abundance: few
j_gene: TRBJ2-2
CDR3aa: CASSSGQGALRTGELFF
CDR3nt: TGTGCCAGCAGCTCGGGACAGGGGGCGCTTCGCACCGGGGAGCTGTTTTTT

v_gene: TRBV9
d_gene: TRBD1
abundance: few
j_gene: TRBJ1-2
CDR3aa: CASTRDRGKGGYTF
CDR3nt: TGTGCCAGCACCCGGGACAGGGGGAAAGGAGGCTACACCTTC

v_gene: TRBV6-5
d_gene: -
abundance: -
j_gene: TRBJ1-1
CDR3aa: CASRSGGMNTEAFF
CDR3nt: TGTGCCAGCAGATCGGGGGGGATGAACACTGAAGCTTTCTTT

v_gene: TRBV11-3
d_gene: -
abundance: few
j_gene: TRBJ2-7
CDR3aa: CASSPRESGEQYF
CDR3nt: TGTGCCAGCAGCCCCAGGGAATCCGGCGAGCAGTACTTC

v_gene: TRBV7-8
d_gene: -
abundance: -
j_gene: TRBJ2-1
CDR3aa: CASSANRVRGNEQFF
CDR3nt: TGTGCCAGCAGCGCAAACAGGGTTAGGGGCAATGAGCAGTTCTTC

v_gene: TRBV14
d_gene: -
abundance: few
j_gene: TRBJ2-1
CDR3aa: CASTMGGLGNEQFF
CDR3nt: TGTGCCAGCACAATGGGCGGGTTGGGGAATGAGCAGTTCTTC

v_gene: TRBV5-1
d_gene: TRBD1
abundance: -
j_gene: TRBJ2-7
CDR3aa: CASRGTGVEQYF
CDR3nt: TGCGCCAGCCGAGGGACAGGGGTCGAGCAGTACTTC

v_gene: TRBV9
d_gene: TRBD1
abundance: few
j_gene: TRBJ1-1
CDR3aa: CASSVATGGITEAFF
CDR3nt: TGTGCCAGCAGCGTAGCTACAGGGGGAATCACTGAAGCTTTCTTT

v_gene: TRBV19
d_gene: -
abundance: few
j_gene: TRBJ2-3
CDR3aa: CASSPRESTDTQYF
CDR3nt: TGTGCCAGTAGTCCACGGGAATCCACAGATACGCAGTATTTT

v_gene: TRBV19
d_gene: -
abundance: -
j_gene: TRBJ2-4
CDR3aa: CASSLGGVAKNIQYF
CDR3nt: TGTGCCAGTAGTCTGGGCGGGGTAGCCAAAAACATTCAGTACTTC

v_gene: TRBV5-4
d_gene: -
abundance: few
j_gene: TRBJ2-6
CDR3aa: CASSLVLGGGSGANVLTF
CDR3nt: TGTGCCAGCAGCTTGGTACTGGGGGGAGGTTCTGGGGCCAACGTCCTGACTTTC

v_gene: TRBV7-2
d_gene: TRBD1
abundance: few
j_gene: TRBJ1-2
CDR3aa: CASSKLADRTYGYTF
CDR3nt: TGTGCCAGCAGCAAATTAGCGGACAGGACCTATGGCTACACCTTC

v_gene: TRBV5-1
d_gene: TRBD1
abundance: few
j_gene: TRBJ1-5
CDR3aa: CASSAGQNQPQHF
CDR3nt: TGCGCCAGCAGCGCGGGACAGAATCAGCCCCAGCATTTT